This entry features one T cell receptor (beta chain) sequence. The antigen remains unidentified. This record belongs to a study of pediatric ulcerative colitis. Broader study findings: Two rectal CDR3 clonotypes occurred in all ulcerative colitis patients.

This was a survey-level run. The protocol was immunoSEQ multiplex PCR, while the TCRdb copy is restricted to in-frame clones and leaves out a portion. The data show roughly 60,000 clones, around 87% seen once. Input material: blood. The sequence was obtained from a boy between 10 and 17 years old who was a control in a study of pediatric ulcerative colitis.

As DNA, the CDR3 is TGTGCCAGTAGTATTGGACAGGGGACGGGGGGCAATCAGCCCCAGCATTTT. It specifies CASSIGQGTGGNQPQHF. The gene calls are TRBV19 and TRBJ1-5; 9 positions match TRBD1. Trimming removed 3 bases from V and 2 bases from J; junction bases left unmatched: 8. The CDR3 is 17 amino acids. The germline gives CDR1 LNHDA, CDR2 SQIVND (reference sequence).